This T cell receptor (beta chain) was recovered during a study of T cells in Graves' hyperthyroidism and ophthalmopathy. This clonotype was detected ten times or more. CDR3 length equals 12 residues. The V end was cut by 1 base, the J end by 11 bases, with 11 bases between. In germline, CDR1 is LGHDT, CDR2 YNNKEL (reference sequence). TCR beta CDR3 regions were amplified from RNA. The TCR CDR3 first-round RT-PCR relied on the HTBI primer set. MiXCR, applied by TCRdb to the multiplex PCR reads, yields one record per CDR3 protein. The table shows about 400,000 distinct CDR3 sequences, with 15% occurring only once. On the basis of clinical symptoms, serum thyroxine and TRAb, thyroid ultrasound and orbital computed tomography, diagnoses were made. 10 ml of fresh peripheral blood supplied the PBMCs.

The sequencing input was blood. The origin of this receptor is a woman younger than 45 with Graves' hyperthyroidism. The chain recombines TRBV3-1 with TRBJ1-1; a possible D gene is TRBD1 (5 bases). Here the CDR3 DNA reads TGTGCCAGCAGCCAAGGGGACTTAGGGGCTTTCTTT. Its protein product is CASSQGDLGAFF.